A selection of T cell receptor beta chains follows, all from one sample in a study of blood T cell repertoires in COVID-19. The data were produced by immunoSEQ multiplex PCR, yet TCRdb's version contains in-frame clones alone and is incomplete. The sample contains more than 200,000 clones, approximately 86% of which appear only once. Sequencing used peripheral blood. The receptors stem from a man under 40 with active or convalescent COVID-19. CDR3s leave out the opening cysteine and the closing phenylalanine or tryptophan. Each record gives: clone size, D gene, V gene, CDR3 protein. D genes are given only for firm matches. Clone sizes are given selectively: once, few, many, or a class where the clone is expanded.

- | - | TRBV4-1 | ASSQLQGNTEAF
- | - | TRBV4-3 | ASSPGYGESSYNEQF
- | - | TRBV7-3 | ASSPSGSGNTIY
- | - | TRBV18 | ASSPPRASSYEQY
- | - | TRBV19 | ASSTYSNTGELF
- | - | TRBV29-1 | SARTEINGYT
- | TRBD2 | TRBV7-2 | ASRLDLSAGGLYEQY
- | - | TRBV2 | ASKQPKTGSNEKLF
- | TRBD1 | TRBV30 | AWMTGGAYNSPLH
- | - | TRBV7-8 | ASSLGGGRNYGYT
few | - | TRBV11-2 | ASSVGDTSTDTQY
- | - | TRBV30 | AWNKGLYSNQPQH
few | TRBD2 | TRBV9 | ASSVTGGGGANEQF
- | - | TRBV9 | ASSARQNTGELF
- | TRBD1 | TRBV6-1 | ASSDLGQGRETQY
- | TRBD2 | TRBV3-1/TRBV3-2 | ASSQGLLAGGGETQY